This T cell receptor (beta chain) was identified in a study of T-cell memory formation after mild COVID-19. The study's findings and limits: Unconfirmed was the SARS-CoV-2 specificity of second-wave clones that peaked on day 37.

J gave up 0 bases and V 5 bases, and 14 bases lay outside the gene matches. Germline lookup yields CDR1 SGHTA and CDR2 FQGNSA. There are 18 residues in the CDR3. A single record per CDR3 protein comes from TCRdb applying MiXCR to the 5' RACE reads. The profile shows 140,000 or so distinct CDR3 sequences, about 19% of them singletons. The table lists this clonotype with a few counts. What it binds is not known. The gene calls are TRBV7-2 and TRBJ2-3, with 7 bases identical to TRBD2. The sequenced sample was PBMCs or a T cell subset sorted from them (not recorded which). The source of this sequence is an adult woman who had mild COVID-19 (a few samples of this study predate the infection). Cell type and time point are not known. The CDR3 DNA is TGTGCCAGCAGCCTCGGCGGGGGAGTCCCTACTAGCACAGATACGCAGTATTTT. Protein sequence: CASSLGGGVPTSTDTQYF.